The 21 T cell receptor beta chains below all came from one sample that was sequenced in a study of shared clonotypes between healthy human individuals. TCRdb's copy holds only in-frame clones and misses some; the assay was immunoSEQ multiplex PCR. The repertoire consists of around 1.1 million clones, with approximately 78% occurring once and the leading ten covering 0.5% to 0.65%. The sequencing input was memory CD4+ T cells from PBMCs. The sample's subset: CD45RA-negative fraction. All receptors derive from a man aged 18 to 30 in good health. Some clones in this sample may be carry-over from other donors' samples.

This chain uses TRBV19 with TRBJ1-2; TRBD1 matches at 7 bases. The CDR3 is 13 residues long. Germline CDR1 LNHDA, CDR2 SQIVND (reference sequence). The V and J ends lost 5 bases and 9 bases, in that order; junction bases with no gene match: 9. The CDR3 coding sequence is TGTGCCAGTAGTCCGACAGGGTTCGGGAGCTACACCTTC. Residues: CASSPTGFGSYTF.

This chain joins TRBV27 and TRBJ2-6, with 7 bases matching TRBD1. V was clipped by 5 bases and J by 1 base; unmatched bases: 8. Germline V gene data show CDR1 as MNHEY and CDR2 as SMNVEV (reference sequence). This CDR3 is 17 amino acids long. The CDR3 DNA reads as TGTGCCAGCAGTCCCCTAGACAGGGTATCTGGGGCCAACGTCCTGACTTTC. It translates to CASSPLDRVSGANVLTF.

V usage is TRBV4-1 and J usage is TRBJ2-5; 8 bases agree with TRBD2. Germline CDR1 MGHRA, CDR2 YSYEKL. CDR3 length: 15 amino acids. J lost 5 bases, V lost 4 bases, and 9 bases had no gene match. The CDR3 nucleotides read TGCGCCAGCAGCCCACGGGGACTAGAGACGGAGACCCAGTACTTC. Translating gives CASSPRGLETETQYF.

V is TRBV5-6 and J is TRBJ2-1; D might be TRBD1 or TRBD2, each matching 6 bases. Trimming stripped 5 bases from V and 9 bases from J, with 15 bases between. This CDR3 spans 13 amino acids. Germline assignment: CDR1 SGHDT and CDR2 YYEEEE. The CDR3 DNA reads TGTGCCAGCAGGTTGTGGGGGGCCGGTGAGCAGTTCTTC. It yields the protein CASRLWGAGEQFF.

This clone was counted between two and nine times. The CDR3 nucleotides read TGTGCCAGCAGTTGGTCTTGGGAGCTGTTTTTT. This codes for CASSWSWELFF. This chain connects TRBV28 to TRBJ2-2; the D is unclear. Looked up from germline, CDR1 is MDHEN and CDR2 is SYDVKM. The V and J ends lost 4 bases and 9 bases respectively, with 6 bases between them. The CDR3 totals 11 residues.

V usage is TRBV7-2 and J usage is TRBJ1-5, with D possibly matching TRBD1 (5 bases). With 4 bases removed from V and 6 bases from J, the gap between germline ends came to 13 bases. The CDR3 runs to 14 residues. Germline V lookup: CDR1 SGHTA, CDR2 FQGNSA. CDR3 protein: CASSSREMSQPQHF. The CDR3 DNA follows: TGTGCCAGCAGCTCCAGGGAAATGAGTCAGCCCCAGCATTTT.

In the case of this clone: A much larger clone differs from this one at a single base, so this may be a read error. Here the CDR3 omits its conserved ending phenylalanine or tryptophan, so a read error is the likely source. The CDR3 protein is CAWSVLALGEQYL. In DNA form, the CDR3 reads TGTGCCTGGAGTGTACTAGCCCTGGGCGAGCAGTACCTC. The chain is built from TRBV30 and TRBJ2-7, with a weak D call TRBD2 (6 bases). The CDR3 is made up of 13 amino acids. The V end lost 0 bases, the J end lost 6 bases, and 12 bases lay between the germline ends. In germline, CDR1 is GTSNPN, CDR2 SVGIG (reference sequence).

This sequence joins TRBV11-2 and TRBJ2-7; TRBD1 matches 8 bases. The J segment lost 2 bases and the V segment lost 0 bases, leaving 3 bases of the junction unmatched. Germline assignment: CDR1 SGHAT and CDR2 FQNNGV. CDR3 size: 15 residues. The CDR3 sequence is CASSLDRTGTYEQYF. In DNA form, the CDR3 reads TGTGCCAGCAGCTTAGATAGGACAGGGACCTACGAGCAGTACTTC.

The rearrangement links TRBV27 to TRBJ2-2; D is unresolved. The CDR3 length is 13 residues. The germline V and J ends were trimmed by 1 base and 13 bases, with 13 bases remaining between them. The germline V gene has CDR1 MNHEY and CDR2 SMNVEV (reference sequence). The CDR3 loop is CASSLWAGGGLFF. The DNA of the CDR3 is TGTGCCAGCAGTTTATGGGCAGGCGGCGGGCTGTTTTTT.

Comments on this clone: One base away lies a much larger clone, so this may be a sequencing read error. The rearrangement uses TRBV2 and TRBJ2-5; unclear D gene. The ends were cut back, 8 bases at V and 4 bases at J, with 5 bases in the middle. There are 10 residues in the CDR3. Per the germline V gene, CDR1 is SNHLY and CDR2 is FYNNEI. In DNA form, the CDR3 reads TGTGCCAGCGGTCGAGAGACCCAGTACTTC. This encodes CASGRETQYF.

The chain has TRBV19 and TRBJ2-5, with a tentative D call TRBD2 (6 bases). The CDR3 spans 16 residues. Germline loops: CDR1 LNHDA, CDR2 SQIVND (reference sequence). Trimming left V 6 bases short and J 5 bases short, with 22 bases between. The CDR3 sequence: CASRRPGLSHPETQYF. As DNA, the CDR3 is TGTGCCAGTAGGAGACCGGGACTTTCTCACCCTGAGACCCAGTACTTC.

Many counts were recorded for this clone. The chain carries TRBV7-9 and TRBJ1-1, with TRBD1 matching 11 bases. V trimming: 5 bases; J trimming: 8 bases; junction bases outside the gene matches: 10. Germline V gene sequence: CDR1 SEHNR, CDR2 FQNEAQ (reference sequence). The CDR3 is 15 amino acids. DNA for the CDR3: TGTGCCAGCAGCCCTCGGGACAGGGGGACGGGAGAAGCTTTCTTT. It codes for CASSPRDRGTGEAFF.

In this sample, this clone turned up a few times. The CDR3 here is CASSLLGQGTINEKLFF. In DNA form, the CDR3 reads TGTGCCAGCAGTTTACTTGGACAGGGTACCATTAATGAAAAACTGTTTTTT. The chain uses TRBV28 and TRBJ1-4; 8 bases are a match to TRBD1. CDR3 length equals 17 residues. Unmatched junction bases numbered 9, after V lost 2 bases and J lost 4 bases. CDR1 MDHEN and CDR2 SYDVKM come from the germline V gene.

The chain recombines TRBV7-2 with TRBJ2-4; D perhaps matches TRBD2 (6 bases). The CDR3 runs 17 residues. Between the trimmed V and J ends, which lost 4 bases and 9 bases, there was a span of 25 bases. Germline V gene sequence: CDR1 SGHTA, CDR2 FQGNSA. The CDR3 DNA is TGTGCCAGCAGCTACTCACTTCCGGCAGTCGCGGAGGGCATTCAGTACTTC. This translates into CASSYSLPAVAEGIQYF.

The chain carries TRBV27 and TRBJ1-4, with D perhaps TRBD1 (5 bases). Germline assignment: CDR1 MNHEY and CDR2 SMNVEV (reference sequence). With 1 base removed from V and 0 bases from J, the gap between germline ends came to 12 bases. The CDR3 contains 17 residues. The CDR3 loop reads CASSLFYPTATNEKLFF. Here the CDR3 DNA reads TGTGCCAGCAGTTTATTTTACCCGACAGCAACTAATGAAAAACTGTTTTTT.

The CDR3 DNA follows: TGTGCCAGTAGTAATGCGGGCCTCGACACCGGGGAGCTGTTTTTT. It yields the protein CASSNAGLDTGELFF. This rearrangement joins TRBV19 to TRBJ2-2; a possible D gene is TRBD2 (5 bases). Germline CDR1 reads LNHDA; CDR2 reads SQIVND (reference sequence). This CDR3 has 15 amino acids. Deletions cut 4 bases from V and 3 bases from J, with 12 bases between. Full variable domain (rest looked up from reference TRBV19 and TRBJ2-2): DGGITQSPKYLFRKEGQNVTLSCEQNLNHDAMYWYRQDPGQGLRLIYYSQIVNDFQKGDIAEGYSVSREKKESFPLTVTSAQKNPTAFYLCASSNAGLDTGELFFGEGSRLTVL.

The CDR3 sequence is CASSFRAGNEQFF. In nucleotides, the CDR3 is TGTGCCAGCAGCTTTCGGGCGGGAAATGAGCAGTTCTTC. The J gene is TRBJ2-1, the V gene TRBV7-2, with D possibly being TRBD2 (6 bases). Germline-derived CDR1 and CDR2 are SGHTA and FQGNSA. This CDR3 is 13 amino acids long. V was trimmed by 3 bases and J by 7 bases, leaving 10 bases between them.

V is TRBV5-5 and J is TRBJ1-2, with TRBD1 as a possible D gene (6 bases). V was cut by 7 bases and J by 3 bases, with 19 bases left in between. CDR1 and CDR2 from the germline V gene are SGHKS and YYEKEE (reference sequence). The CDR3 totals 15 residues. The CDR3 loop reads CASHMGGRAYYGYTF. The CDR3 DNA sequence: TGTGCCAGCCATATGGGGGGCAGGGCTTACTATGGCTACACCTTC.

V gene TRBV27 combines with J gene TRBJ1-2; D is possibly TRBD1 (6 bases). Trimming stripped 8 bases from V and 2 bases from J, with 15 bases between. The CDR3 has 14 residues. The germline gives CDR1 MNHEY, CDR2 SMNVEV (reference sequence). The CDR3 DNA follows: TGTGCCAGCTCCTCAACAGGGAGAAACTATGGCTACACCTTC. Translating gives CASSSTGRNYGYTF.

V is TRBV14 and J is TRBJ2-5; D possibly corresponds to TRBD2 (5 bases). The CDR3 consists of 16 residues. CDR1 and CDR2 (germline): SGHDN, FVKESK. V lost 2 bases to trimming and J lost 5 bases, with 18 bases between them. Here the CDR3 DNA reads TGTGCCAGCAGCCAAACCACGGACTTTAGGATGGAGACCCAGTACTTC. Its protein product is CASSQTTDFRMETQYF.

Comments on this clone: This same CDR3 is encoded by further DNA sequences in the sample. V is TRBV18 and J is TRBJ2-7, with a possible D match to TRBD2 (5 bases). CDR3 length equals 13 residues. The V gene lost 1 base and the J gene lost 2 bases, with 6 bases spanning the gap. Germline V CDR1 and CDR2: KGHSH, LQKENI. CDR3 coding DNA: TGTGCCAGCTCACCACAGGGAGCCTACGAGCAGTACTTC. Translation: CASSPQGAYEQYF.